This entry describes one T cell receptor beta chain. Its antigen is as yet unknown. This CDR3 has 15 amino acids. The sample comes from a study of blood T cells in healthy people across ages. Study-level findings and limits: Estimated diversity across one million T cells was deemed an underestimate.

Through a sample-barcoded 5' primer and a J-beta primer mix, a second PCR was run for roughly 6 to 11 cycles. Via MiXCR, TCRdb re-called the 5' RACE reads, giving one row per CDR3 protein. The sample lists hundreds of thousands of distinct CDR3 sequences; around 62% were seen once. At least 6 micrograms of total RNA were extracted per sample. The sequence was collected from a man aged 25-45 years in good health. The sample taken for sequencing was blood. The V call is TRBV12-3 or TRBV12-4, the J call TRBJ2-4; 9 bases are shared with TRBD1. The DNA end favors TRBJ2-7, so the J call may be wrong. The CDR3: CASTVGQGVFYEQYF. CDR3 in DNA: TGTGCCAGCACCGTGGGACAGGGTGTTTTCTACGAGCAGTACTTC.